This T cell receptor beta chain was obtained from a study of breast tumors, draining lymph nodes, adjacent tissues. This CDR3 has 19 amino acids. Germline lookup yields CDR1 SGHVS and CDR2 FQNEAQ. Trimming removed 4 bases from V and 0 bases from J; junction bases left unmatched: 14. Samples came from axillary lymph nodes draining the breast cancer. This clonotype was detected ten times or more. MiXCR was run by TCRdb on the multiplex PCR reads, yielding one entry per CDR3 protein. The data show fewer than 200,000 distinct CDR3 sequences, around 35% seen once. The TCR comes from a female donor with breast cancer. Some clones in this sample may be carry-over from other donors' samples. The chain carries TRBV7-8 and TRBJ2-3; 9 bases match TRBD1. Specimen: axillary lymph node tissue. CDR3 coding DNA: TGTGCCAGCAGCTCGCGACGTCCGGGACAGGGCATTAGCACAGATACGCAGTATTTT. Amino acids: CASSSRRPGQGISTDTQYF.